What follows describes a single TCR beta chain. The data derive from a study of blood T cell repertoires in COVID-19. Study-wide context: COVID-19 samples, acute and convalescent, were from the United States, Italy and Spain. PBMCs, B-cell-depleted T cells, or T cells were the source of the cDNA or gDNA that made up the material.

V was clipped by 9 bases and J by 1 base, with 18 bases between them. This CDR3 is 15 amino acids long. CDR1 and CDR2 from the germline V gene are MDHEN and SYDVKM. Per the authors' pipeline: Cell counts per sample came from amplifying reference gene primers. Here immunoSEQ multiplex PCR was the method, and the copy in TCRdb shows in-frame clones only, minus some. V, J and clone size derive from that table, while D and trimming were established from the DNA sequence. The sample holds roughly 100,000 clones, approximately 79% seen once. This sequence originates from a woman older than 75 with active or convalescent COVID-19. The sequencing sample was made of peripheral blood. The gene calls are TRBV28 and TRBJ2-5; no firm D call. CDR3 amino acids: CASTRSLGAQETQYF. The CDR3 nucleotides are TGTGCCAGTACTCGTAGCCTTGGAGCCCAAGAGACCCAGTACTTC.